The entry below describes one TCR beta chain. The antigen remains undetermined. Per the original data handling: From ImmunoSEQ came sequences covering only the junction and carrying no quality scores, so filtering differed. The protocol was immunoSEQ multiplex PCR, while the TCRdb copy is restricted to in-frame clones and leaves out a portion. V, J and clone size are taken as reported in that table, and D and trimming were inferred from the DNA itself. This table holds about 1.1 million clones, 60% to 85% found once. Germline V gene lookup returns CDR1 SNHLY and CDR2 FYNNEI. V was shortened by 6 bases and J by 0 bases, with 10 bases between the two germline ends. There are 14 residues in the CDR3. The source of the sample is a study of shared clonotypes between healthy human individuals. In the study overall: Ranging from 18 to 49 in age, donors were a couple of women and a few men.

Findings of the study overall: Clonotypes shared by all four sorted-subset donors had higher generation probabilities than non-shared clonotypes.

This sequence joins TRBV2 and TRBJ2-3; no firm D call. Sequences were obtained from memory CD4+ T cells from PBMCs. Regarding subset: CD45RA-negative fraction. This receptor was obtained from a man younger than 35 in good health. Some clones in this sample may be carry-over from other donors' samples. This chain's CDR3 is CASRRAQSTDTQYF. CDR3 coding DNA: TGTGCCAGCAGACGGGCCCAAAGCACAGATACGCAGTATTTT.